Listed below are T cell receptor beta chains from one sample, sequenced in a study of blood T cell repertoires in COVID-19. Sequencing used immunoSEQ multiplex PCR; TCRdb keeps in-frame clones, though not all of them. The sample comprises roughly 150,000 clones, 70% to 80% of which are singletons, and 7.5% to 8.5% rests with the top ten. The sequencing sample was made of peripheral blood. The source is a woman aged 60-75 years with COVID-19, enrolled during active disease. Each CDR3 is given with its conserved first and last residue. Each record gives: clone size, D gene, V gene, J gene, CDR3 protein, CDR3 DNA. The D gene is left open where the match is weak. Clone size is given for some rows only: seen once, a few or many times, or a class if the clone is expanded.

size: .
D: TRBD1
V: TRBV3-1/TRBV3-2
J: TRBJ1-1
CDR3: CASSLMGQTIDEAFF
DNA: TGTGCCAGCAGCCTCATGGGACAGACGATTGATGAAGCTTTCTTT

size: .
D: .
V: TRBV7-9
J: TRBJ1-1
CDR3: CASSLGAGEAFF
DNA: TGTGCCAGCAGCTTAGGGGCAGGGGAAGCTTTCTTT

size: .
D: .
V: TRBV19
J: TRBJ2-2
CDR3: CASSETLNTGELFF
DNA: TGTGCCAGTAGCGAGACTTTGAACACCGGGGAGCTGTTTTTT

size: .
D: TRBD1
V: TRBV29-1
J: TRBJ2-1
CDR3: CSVEPGQGYNEQFF
DNA: TGCAGCGTTGAACCGGGACAGGGCTACAATGAGCAGTTCTTC

size: .
D: TRBD2
V: TRBV11-2
J: TRBJ2-2
CDR3: CASSGLAGGHTGELFF
DNA: TGTGCCAGCAGCGGACTAGCGGGGGGGCACACCGGGGAGCTGTTTTTT

size: .
D: TRBD1
V: TRBV28
J: TRBJ1-2
CDR3: CATTTLFSWDRESYRYTF
DNA: TGTGCCACGACAACCTTATTTTCTTGGGACAGGGAGAGCTATCGCTACACCTTC

size: few
D: .
V: TRBV3-1/TRBV3-2
J: TRBJ2-5
CDR3: CASSQRVPRDSVAETQYF
DNA: TGTGCCAGCAGCCAGAGGGTACCGCGGGACTCCGTTGCGGAGACCCAGTACTTC

size: once
D: TRBD1
V: TRBV30
J: TRBJ1-4
CDR3: CAWETQGAGEKLFF
DNA: TGTGCCTGGGAGACCCAGGGGGCAGGGGAAAAACTGTTTTTT

size: .
D: TRBD2
V: TRBV3-1/TRBV3-2
J: TRBJ2-3
CDR3: CASSQGGRADTQYF
DNA: TGTGCCAGCAGCCAGGGCGGGAGGGCAGATACGCAGTATTTT

size: few
D: TRBD2
V: TRBV30
J: TRBJ2-1
CDR3: CAWSSGTSGRGNEQFF
DNA: TGTGCCTGGAGCTCCGGGACTAGCGGGAGAGGCAATGAGCAGTTCTTC

size: .
D: .
V: TRBV5-1
J: TRBJ2-5
CDR3: CASSLQGVRETQYF
DNA: TGCGCCAGCAGCTTGCAAGGGGTACGAGAGACCCAGTACTTC

size: .
D: TRBD2
V: TRBV9
J: TRBJ2-1
CDR3: CASSVADSGSSYNEQFF
DNA: TGTGCCAGCAGCGTAGCGGATAGCGGGAGCTCCTACAATGAGCAGTTCTTC

size: .
D: .
V: TRBV7-3
J: TRBJ1-1
CDR3: CASSYSVNTEAFF
DNA: TGTGCCAGCAGTTATAGCGTTAACACTGAAGCTTTCTTT

size: .
D: .
V: TRBV7-9
J: TRBJ2-7
CDR3: CASSLGSGYHEQYF
DNA: TGTGCCAGCAGCTTAGGGTCAGGGTACCACGAGCAGTACTTC

size: .
D: TRBD1
V: TRBV6-1
J: TRBJ2-1
CDR3: CASRPRGPYNEQFF
DNA: TGTGCCAGCAGGCCCAGGGGGCCCTACAATGAGCAGTTCTTC

size: once
D: .
V: TRBV19
J: TRBJ1-2
CDR3: CASSPVGYGYTF
DNA: TGTGCCAGTAGTCCTGTCGGCTATGGCTACACCTTC

size: once
D: .
V: TRBV30
J: TRBJ1-2
CDR3: CAWSGQSGDGYTF
DNA: TGTGCCTGGAGTGGACAGTCGGGTGATGGCTACACCTTC

size: .
D: .
V: TRBV9
J: TRBJ1-3
CDR3: CASSAVDSFSGNTIYF
DNA: TGTGCCAGCAGCGCCGTAGACAGTTTCTCTGGAAACACCATATATTTT

size: .
D: TRBD2
V: TRBV27
J: TRBJ2-3
CDR3: CASSLSRSGRDTQYF
DNA: TGTGCCAGCAGTTTAAGCAGGAGCGGGAGGGATACGCAGTATTTT

size: .
D: TRBD1
V: TRBV27
J: TRBJ1-2
CDR3: CASSWMKGTGDGYTF
DNA: TGTGCCAGCAGTTGGATGAAGGGGACAGGGGATGGCTACACCTTC

size: .
D: TRBD1
V: TRBV6-5
J: TRBJ2-1
CDR3: CASSSTGSLDYNEQFF
DNA: TGTGCCAGCAGTTCGACAGGGAGCTTGGACTACAATGAGCAGTTCTTC

size: .
D: TRBD2
V: TRBV11-2
J: TRBJ2-2
CDR3: CASSRLAGGGTGELFF
DNA: TGTGCCAGCAGCCGGTTAGCGGGAGGAGGCACCGGGGAGCTGTTTTTT

size: .
D: TRBD1
V: TRBV10-1
J: TRBJ2-3
CDR3: CASSDPRDRGTDTQYF
DNA: TGCGCCAGCAGTGACCCCAGGGACAGGGGAACAGATACGCAGTATTTT

size: .
D: .
V: TRBV18
J: TRBJ2-3
CDR3: CASSPAGRTEYF
DNA: TGTGCCAGCTCACCGGCAGGCCGTACGGAGTATTTT

size: .
D: TRBD1
V: TRBV19
J: TRBJ2-2
CDR3: CASSIATGANTGELFF
DNA: TGTGCCAGTAGTATAGCGACAGGGGCGAACACCGGGGAGCTGTTTTTT

size: few
D: .
V: TRBV6-5
J: TRBJ1-4
CDR3: CASMGDNEKLFF
DNA: TGTGCCAGCATGGGAGATAATGAAAAACTGTTTTTT

size: once
D: .
V: TRBV3-1/TRBV3-2
J: TRBJ2-4
CDR3: CASSQGIGSTKNIQYF
DNA: TGTGCCAGCAGCCAAGGGATCGGGTCAACCAAAAACATTCAGTACTTC

size: .
D: .
V: TRBV5-1
J: TRBJ1-1
CDR3: CASSLGAAMNTEAFF
DNA: TGCGCCAGCAGCTTGGGAGCGGCCATGAACACTGAAGCTTTCTTT

size: .
D: TRBD2
V: TRBV6-4
J: TRBJ2-1
CDR3: CASSVLAGGEQFF
DNA: TGTGCCAGCAGTGTCCTAGCGGGGGGTGAGCAGTTCTTC

size: .
D: .
V: TRBV5-1
J: TRBJ1-3
CDR3: CASSLDPPGNTIYF
DNA: TGCGCCAGCAGCTTGGATCCTCCGGGAAACACCATATATTTT

size: .
D: TRBD2
V: TRBV10-3
J: TRBJ2-1
CDR3: CAISGTSGDNEQFF
DNA: TGTGCCATCAGCGGGACTAGCGGGGACAATGAGCAGTTCTTC

size: .
D: .
V: TRBV19
J: TRBJ1-6
CDR3: CASSPRPGTGLNSPLHF
DNA: TGTGCCAGTAGTCCGAGGCCGGGAACGGGTCTTAATTCACCCCTCCACTTT

size: .
D: .
V: TRBV29-1
J: TRBJ1-4
CDR3: CSVHISGLEKLFF
DNA: TGCAGCGTCCACATAAGTGGGCTAGAAAAACTGTTTTTT

size: .
D: TRBD2
V: TRBV11-2
J: TRBJ2-1
CDR3: CASSLVLAGVSEQFF
DNA: TGTGCCAGCAGCTTAGTACTAGCGGGAGTAAGTGAGCAGTTCTTC

size: .
D: .
V: TRBV6-5
J: TRBJ2-3
CDR3: CASSYEFAPDTQYF
DNA: TGTGCCAGCAGTTACGAGTTCGCGCCAGATACGCAGTATTTT

size: few
D: TRBD1
V: TRBV30
J: TRBJ1-5
CDR3: CAWSGTGGKQPQHF
DNA: TGTGCCTGGAGTGGGACAGGGGGAAAACAGCCCCAGCATTTT

size: .
D: .
V: TRBV6-2/TRBV6-3
J: TRBJ2-5
CDR3: CASSRGETQYF
DNA: TGTGCCAGCAGTAGGGGGGAGACCCAGTACTTC

size: .
D: TRBD2
V: TRBV19
J: TRBJ2-5
CDR3: CASSMAASGVQETQYF
DNA: TGTGCCAGTAGTATGGCGGCTAGCGGAGTCCAAGAGACCCAGTACTTC

size: .
D: TRBD1
V: TRBV19
J: TRBJ2-2
CDR3: CASSGTGGANTGELFF
DNA: TGTGCCAGTAGCGGGACAGGGGGCGCGAACACCGGGGAGCTGTTTTTT

size: .
D: .
V: TRBV28
J: TRBJ1-1
CDR3: CASTRIRGNTEAFF
DNA: TGTGCCAGCACCCGAATCCGCGGAAACACTGAAGCTTTCTTT

size: .
D: .
V: TRBV18
J: TRBJ2-1
CDR3: CASSPRRTYNEQFF
DNA: TGTGCCAGCTCACCACGGCGGACCTACAATGAGCAGTTCTTC

size: .
D: .
V: TRBV30
J: TRBJ2-3
CDR3: CAWRGGGVNTQYF
DNA: TGTGCCTGGAGAGGGGGGGGCGTCAATACGCAGTATTTT

size: .
D: TRBD1
V: TRBV5-1
J: TRBJ2-7
CDR3: CASSLVGQFTYEQYF
DNA: TGCGCCAGCAGCTTGGTGGGACAGTTCACCTACGAGCAGTACTTC

size: .
D: .
V: TRBV5-1
J: TRBJ1-2
CDR3: CASSLKGPNYGYTF
DNA: TGCGCCAGCAGCTTGAAGGGGCCTAACTATGGCTACACCTTC

size: .
D: TRBD1
V: TRBV7-9
J: TRBJ2-6
CDR3: CASSPTGGRSGANVLTF
DNA: TGTGCCAGCAGCCCGACAGGGGGGAGGTCTGGGGCCAACGTCCTGACTTTC

size: .
D: .
V: TRBV24-1
J: TRBJ1-4
CDR3: CATSAPGFNEKLFF
DNA: TGTGCCACCAGTGCGCCGGGATTTAATGAAAAACTGTTTTTT

size: .
D: TRBD1
V: TRBV30
J: TRBJ2-7
CDR3: CAWTSGGRYEQYF
DNA: TGTGCCTGGACCTCAGGGGGCAGGTACGAGCAGTACTTC

size: .
D: TRBD1
V: TRBV11-3
J: TRBJ1-1
CDR3: CASSSDSDRDTEAFF
DNA: TGTGCCAGCAGCTCCGACTCAGACAGGGACACTGAAGCTTTCTTT

size: .
D: .
V: TRBV27
J: TRBJ2-3
CDR3: CASSLSRTDTQYF
DNA: TGTGCCAGCAGTCTCTCCCGCACAGATACGCAGTATTTT

size: .
D: .
V: TRBV9
J: TRBJ2-3
CDR3: CASSPFGGGRAPDTQYF
DNA: TGTGCCAGCAGCCCCTTCGGGGGCGGGAGAGCTCCAGATACGCAGTATTTT

size: .
D: TRBD1
V: TRBV18
J: TRBJ1-3
CDR3: CASSPDRAGNTIYF
DNA: TGTGCCAGCTCACCCGACAGGGCGGGAAACACCATATATTTT

size: .
D: TRBD2
V: TRBV11-3
J: TRBJ2-1
CDR3: CASSQGLAGGRNEQFF
DNA: TGTGCCAGCAGCCAGGGACTAGCGGGAGGAAGGAATGAGCAGTTCTTC

size: .
D: .
V: TRBV7-9
J: TRBJ2-5
CDR3: CASSRPGTTEETQYF
DNA: TGTGCCAGCAGCCGCCCCGGGACAACCGAAGAGACCCAGTACTTC

size: .
D: .
V: TRBV7-2
J: TRBJ1-4
CDR3: CASSKSDRPGIEKLFF
DNA: TGTGCCAGCAGCAAGTCCGACAGGCCCGGTATTGAAAAACTGTTTTTT

size: .
D: .
V: TRBV9
J: TRBJ2-3
CDR3: CASSVVPTSTDTQYF
DNA: TGTGCCAGCAGCGTAGTTCCCACTAGCACAGATACGCAGTATTTT